This T cell receptor (beta chain) emerged from a study of blood T cells in healthy people across ages. For the study at large: With template switching, about one barcoded beta molecule was captured per two T cells. Study conclusions and caveats: Across samples, TCR beta diversity tracked strongly with naive T cell percentage.

Of note for this clonotype: Its target is not known.

Per germline, CDR1 SGHTA and CDR2 FQGNSA. With 5 bases clipped from V and 7 bases from J, the junction kept 8 bases outside the gene matches. The CDR3 is made up of 14 amino acids. A second PCR, run for roughly 7 to 12 cycles, used a sample-barcoded 5' primer plus a J-beta primer mix. All samples gave at least 2.5 million CDR3-containing paired-end reads. TCRdb ran MiXCR on the 5' RACE reads and lists one entry per CDR3 protein. Found here are 1 million or so distinct CDR3 sequences, 45% of them singletons; the top ten hold about 20%. The sequenced material came from blood. The chain links TRBV7-2 to TRBJ2-1; TRBD1 matches at 7 bases. This sequence originates from a woman between 55 and 75 years old in good health. CDR3 nucleotide sequence: TGTGCCAGCAGCCGATCCGCGACAGGGAATGAGCAGTTCTTC. This translates into CASSRSATGNEQFF. Drawing the rest from reference TRBV7-2 and TRBJ2-1, the complete variable domain is GAGVSQSPSNKVTEKGKDVELRCDPISGHTALYWYRQSLGQGLEFLIYFQGNSAPDKSGLPSDRFSAERTGGSVSTLTIQRTQQEDSAVYLCASSRSATGNEQFFGPGTRLTVL.